The text below deals with one TCR beta chain. What it binds is not known. This record belongs to a study of T-cell memory formation after mild COVID-19. The study's findings and limits: CD4+ contracting clones were found mainly in CM and EM, and CD8+ ones in EMRA. Clones contracting across day 15 to 85 had a balanced CD4/CD8 profile; later expanding clones leaned CD4+.

TCRdb reprocessed the 5' RACE reads with MiXCR, giving one entry per CDR3 protein. The sample lists 350,000 to 450,000 distinct CDR3 sequences, around 18% occurring once. The ends were cut back, 3 bases at V and 5 bases at J, with 10 bases in the middle. The CDR3 extends over 13 amino acids. Germline loops: CDR1 ENHRY, CDR2 SYGVKD. Sequencing input: PBMCs or a T cell subset sorted from them (not recorded which). The TCR was taken from an adult woman who had mild COVID-19 (a few samples of this study predate the infection). Cell type and time point are not known. The J gene is TRBJ2-5, the V gene TRBV10-3; no clear D gene. The CDR3 region is CAISERPGETQYF. In nucleotides, the CDR3 is TGTGCCATCAGTGAAAGGCCTGGGGAGACCCAGTACTTC.